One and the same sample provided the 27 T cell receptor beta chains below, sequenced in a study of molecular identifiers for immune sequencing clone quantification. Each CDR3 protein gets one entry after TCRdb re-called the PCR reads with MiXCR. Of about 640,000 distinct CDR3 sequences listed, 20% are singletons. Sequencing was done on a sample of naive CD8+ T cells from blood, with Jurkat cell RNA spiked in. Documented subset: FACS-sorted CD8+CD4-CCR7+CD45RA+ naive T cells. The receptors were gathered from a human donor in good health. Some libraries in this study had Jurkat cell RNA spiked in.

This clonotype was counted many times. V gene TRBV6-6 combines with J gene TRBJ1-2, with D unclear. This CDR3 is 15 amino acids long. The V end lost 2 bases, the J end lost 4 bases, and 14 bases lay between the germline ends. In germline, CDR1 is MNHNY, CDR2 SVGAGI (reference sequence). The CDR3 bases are TGTGCCAGCAGTTACGAGTCCCCAGGATCCTATGGCTACACCTTC. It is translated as CASSYESPGSYGYTF.

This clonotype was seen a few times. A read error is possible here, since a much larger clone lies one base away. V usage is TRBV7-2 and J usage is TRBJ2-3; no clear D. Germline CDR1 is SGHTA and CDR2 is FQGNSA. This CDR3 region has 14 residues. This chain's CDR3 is CASSPAKRTDAQYF. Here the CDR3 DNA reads TGTGCCAGCAGCCCAGCGAAACGAACAGATGCGCAGTATTTT.

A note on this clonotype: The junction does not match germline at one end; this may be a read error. The CDR3 here is CATSDSSHNEQFF. The CDR3 nucleotides are TGTGCCACCAGTGATTCCTCCCACAATGAGCAGTTCTTC. The V call is TRBV24-1, the J call TRBJ2-1; D call uncertain. Looked up from germline, CDR1 is KGHDR and CDR2 is SFDVKD. The CDR3 has 13 residues.

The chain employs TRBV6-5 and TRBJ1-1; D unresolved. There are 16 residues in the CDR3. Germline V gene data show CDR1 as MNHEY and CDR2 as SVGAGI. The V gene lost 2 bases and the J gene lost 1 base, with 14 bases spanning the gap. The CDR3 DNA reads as TGTGCCAGCAGTTACGGCCTTTGGCGGCAGAACACTGAAGCTTTCTTT. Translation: CASSYGLWRQNTEAFF.

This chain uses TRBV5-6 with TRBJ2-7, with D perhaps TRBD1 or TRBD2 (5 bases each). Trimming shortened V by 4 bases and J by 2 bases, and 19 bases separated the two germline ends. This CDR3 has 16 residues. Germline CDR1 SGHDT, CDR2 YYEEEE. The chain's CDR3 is CASSLSGTVSPYEQYF. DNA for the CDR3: TGTGCCAGCAGCCTATCCGGGACGGTCAGCCCCTACGAGCAGTACTTC.

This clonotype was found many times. The CDR3 DNA reads TGCGCCAGCAGCTTGGCCGGGGTAAATGAGCAGTTCTTC. This gives the protein CASSLAGVNEQFF. V usage is TRBV5-1 and J usage is TRBJ2-1; a weak D match, TRBD2 (5 bases). The CDR3 spans 13 residues. The V gene lost 0 bases and the J gene lost 7 bases, with 8 bases spanning the gap. Germline values: CDR1 SGHRS, CDR2 YFSETQ.

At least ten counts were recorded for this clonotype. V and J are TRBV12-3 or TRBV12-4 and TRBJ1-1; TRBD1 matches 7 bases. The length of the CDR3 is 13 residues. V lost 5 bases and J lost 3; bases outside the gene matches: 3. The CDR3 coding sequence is TGTGCCAGCAGTGCCACAGGGGACACTGAAGCTTTCTTT. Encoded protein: CASSATGDTEAFF.

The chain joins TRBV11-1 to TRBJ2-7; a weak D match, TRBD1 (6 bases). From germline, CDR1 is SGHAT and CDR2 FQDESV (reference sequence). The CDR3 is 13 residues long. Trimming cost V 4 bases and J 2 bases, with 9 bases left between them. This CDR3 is CASSWDNAYEQYF. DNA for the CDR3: TGTGCCAGCAGCTGGGACAACGCCTACGAGCAGTACTTC.

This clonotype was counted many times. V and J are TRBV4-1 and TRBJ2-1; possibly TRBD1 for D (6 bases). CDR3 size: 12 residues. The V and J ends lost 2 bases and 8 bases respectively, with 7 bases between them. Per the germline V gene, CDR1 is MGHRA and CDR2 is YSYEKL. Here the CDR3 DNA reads TGCGCCAGCAGCCAACAGGGGTATGAGCAGTTCTTC. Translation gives CASSQQGYEQFF.

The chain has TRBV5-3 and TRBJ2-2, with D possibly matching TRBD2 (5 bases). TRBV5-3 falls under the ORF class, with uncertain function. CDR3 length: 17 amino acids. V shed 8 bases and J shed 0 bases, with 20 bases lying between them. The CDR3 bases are TGTGCCAGCAGCCCAGCGGAAGGGCTCTCGAACACCGGGGAGCTGTTTTTT. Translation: CASSPAEGLSNTGELFF.

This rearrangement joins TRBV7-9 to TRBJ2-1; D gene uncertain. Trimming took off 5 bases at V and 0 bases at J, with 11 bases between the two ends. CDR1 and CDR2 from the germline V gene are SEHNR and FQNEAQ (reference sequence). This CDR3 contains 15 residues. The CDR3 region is CASSRRISSYNEQFF. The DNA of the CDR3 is TGTGCCAGCAGCCGACGGATCAGCTCCTACAATGAGCAGTTCTTC.

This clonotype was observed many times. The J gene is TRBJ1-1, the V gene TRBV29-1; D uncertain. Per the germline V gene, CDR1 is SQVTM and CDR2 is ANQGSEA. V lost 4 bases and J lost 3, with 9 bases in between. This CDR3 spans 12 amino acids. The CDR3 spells CSVVAEDTEAFF. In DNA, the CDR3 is TGCAGCGTTGTGGCCGAGGACACTGAAGCTTTCTTT.

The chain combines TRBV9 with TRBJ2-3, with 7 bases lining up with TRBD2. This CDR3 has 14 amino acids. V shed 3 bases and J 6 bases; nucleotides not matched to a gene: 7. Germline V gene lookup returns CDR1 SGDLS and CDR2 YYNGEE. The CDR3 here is CASSERGRFDTQYF. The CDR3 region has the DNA TGTGCCAGCAGCGAGCGGGGCAGGTTTGATACGCAGTATTTT. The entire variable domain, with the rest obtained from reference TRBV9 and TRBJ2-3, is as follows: DSGVTQTPKHLITATGQRVTLRCSPRSGDLSVYWYQQSLDQGLQFLIQYYNGEERAKGNILERFSAQQFPDLHSELNLSSLELGDSALYFCASSERGRFDTQYFGPGTRLTVL.

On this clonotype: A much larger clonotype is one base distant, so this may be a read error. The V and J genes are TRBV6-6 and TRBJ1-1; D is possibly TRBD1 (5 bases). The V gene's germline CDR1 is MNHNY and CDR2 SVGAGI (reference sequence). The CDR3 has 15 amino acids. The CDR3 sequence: CASSYSGGGYTGAFF. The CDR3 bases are TGTGCCAGCAGTTACTCTGGGGGAGGGTACACTGGAGCTTTCTTT.

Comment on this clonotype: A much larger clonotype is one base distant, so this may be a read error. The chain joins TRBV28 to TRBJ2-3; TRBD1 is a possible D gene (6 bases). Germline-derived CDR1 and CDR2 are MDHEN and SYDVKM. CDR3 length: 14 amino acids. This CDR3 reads CASSRSQRTDTRYF. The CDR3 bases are TGTGCCAGCAGTCGCTCCCAGAGGACAGATACGCGGTATTTT.

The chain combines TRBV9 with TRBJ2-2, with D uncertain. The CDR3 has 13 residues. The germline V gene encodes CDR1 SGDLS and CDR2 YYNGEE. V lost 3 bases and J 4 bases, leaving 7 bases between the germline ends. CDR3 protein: CASSELTTGELFF. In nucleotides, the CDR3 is TGTGCCAGCAGCGAGCTGACCACCGGGGAGCTGTTTTTT.

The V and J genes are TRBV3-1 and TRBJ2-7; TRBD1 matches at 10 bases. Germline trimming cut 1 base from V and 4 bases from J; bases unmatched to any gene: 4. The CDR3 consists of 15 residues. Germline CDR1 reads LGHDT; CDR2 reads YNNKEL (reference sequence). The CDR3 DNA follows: TGTGCCAGCAGCCAAGGACAGGGGGCTATATACGAGCAGTACTTC. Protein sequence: CASSQGQGAIYEQYF.

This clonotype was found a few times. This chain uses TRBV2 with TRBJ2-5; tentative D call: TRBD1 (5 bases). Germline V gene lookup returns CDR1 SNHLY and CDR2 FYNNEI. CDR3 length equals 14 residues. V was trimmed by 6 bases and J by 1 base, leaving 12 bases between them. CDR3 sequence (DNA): TGTGCCAGCAGGGTTGAACAGGTCCAAGAGACCCAGTACTTC. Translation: CASRVEQVQETQYF.

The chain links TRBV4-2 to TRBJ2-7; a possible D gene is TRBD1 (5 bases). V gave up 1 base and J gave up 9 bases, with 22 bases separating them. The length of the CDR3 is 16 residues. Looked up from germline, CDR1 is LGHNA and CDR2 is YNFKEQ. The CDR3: CASSQVILDTVLGQYF. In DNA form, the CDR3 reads TGTGCCAGCAGCCAAGTAATTCTGGACACGGTTCTTGGGCAGTACTTC.

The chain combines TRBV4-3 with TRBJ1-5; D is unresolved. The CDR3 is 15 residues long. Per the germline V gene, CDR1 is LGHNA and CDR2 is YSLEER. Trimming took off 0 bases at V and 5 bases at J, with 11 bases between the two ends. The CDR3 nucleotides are TGCGCCAGCAGCCAAGATTCCTCTTTCGATCAGCCCCAGCATTTT. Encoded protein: CASSQDSSFDQPQHF.

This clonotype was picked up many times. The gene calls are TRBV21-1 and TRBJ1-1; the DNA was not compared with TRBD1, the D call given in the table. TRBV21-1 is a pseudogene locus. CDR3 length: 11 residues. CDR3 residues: CASSFEGVAFF. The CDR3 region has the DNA TGTGCCAGCAGCTTTGAAGGGGTAGCTTTCTTT.

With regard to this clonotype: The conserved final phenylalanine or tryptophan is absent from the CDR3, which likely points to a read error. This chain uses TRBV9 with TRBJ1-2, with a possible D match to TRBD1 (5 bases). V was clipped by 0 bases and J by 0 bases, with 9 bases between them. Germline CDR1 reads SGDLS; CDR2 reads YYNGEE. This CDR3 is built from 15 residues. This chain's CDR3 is CASSVVGGPNYGYTS. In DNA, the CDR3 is TGTGCCAGCAGCGTAGTGGGGGGACCTAACTATGGCTACACCTCC.

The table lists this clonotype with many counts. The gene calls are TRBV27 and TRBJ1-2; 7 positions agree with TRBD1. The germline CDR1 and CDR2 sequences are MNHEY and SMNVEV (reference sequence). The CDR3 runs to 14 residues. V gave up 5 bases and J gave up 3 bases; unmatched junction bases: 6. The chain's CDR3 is CASSPITGDYGYTF. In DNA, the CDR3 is TGTGCCAGCAGTCCAATTACAGGGGACTATGGCTACACCTTC.

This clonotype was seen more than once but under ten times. The CDR3 nucleotides read TGTGCCAGCAGCGATGAGGGGAGAGGGCAGTACTTC. This encodes CASSDEGRGQYF. This chain connects TRBV7-2 to TRBJ2-7; the D call may be TRBD1 or TRBD2 (5 bases each). V dropped 5 bases and J dropped 9 bases, with 14 bases sitting between them. The CDR3 extends over 12 amino acids. Germline CDR1 reads SGHTA; CDR2 reads FQGNSA. The whole variable domain, filled in from reference TRBV7-2 and TRBJ2-7, reads GAGVSQSPSNKVTEKGKDVELRCDPISGHTALYWYRQSLGQGLEFLIYFQGNSAPDKSGLPSDRFSAERTGGSVSTLTIQRTQQEDSAVYLCASSDEGRGQYFGPGTRLTVT.

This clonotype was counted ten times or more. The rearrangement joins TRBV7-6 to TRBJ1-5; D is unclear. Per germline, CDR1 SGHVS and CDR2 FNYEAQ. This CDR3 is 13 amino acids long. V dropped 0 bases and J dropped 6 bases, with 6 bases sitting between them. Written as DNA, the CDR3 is TGTGCCAGCAGCTTAGCCCACCCTCAGCCCCAGCATTTT. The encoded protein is CASSLAHPQPQHF. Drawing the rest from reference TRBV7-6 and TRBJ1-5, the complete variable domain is GAGVSQSPRYKVTKRGQDVALRCDPISGHVSLYWYRQALGQGPEFLTYFNYEAQQDKSGLPNDRFSAERPEGSISTLTIQRTEQRDSAMYRCASSLAHPQPQHFGDGTRLSIL.

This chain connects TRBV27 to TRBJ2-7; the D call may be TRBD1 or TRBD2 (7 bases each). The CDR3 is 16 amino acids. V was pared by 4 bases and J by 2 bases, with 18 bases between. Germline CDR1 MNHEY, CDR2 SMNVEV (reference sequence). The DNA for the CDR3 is TGTGCCAGCAGTTCCTCCGGACTAGGGGGCACCTACGAGCAGTACTTC. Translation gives CASSSSGLGGTYEQYF.

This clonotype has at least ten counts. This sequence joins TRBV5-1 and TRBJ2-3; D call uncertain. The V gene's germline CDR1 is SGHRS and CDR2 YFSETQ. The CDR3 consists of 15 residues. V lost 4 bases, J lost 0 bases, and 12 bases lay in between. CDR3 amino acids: CASSPFFISTDTQYF. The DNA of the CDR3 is TGCGCCAGCAGCCCCTTTTTTATTAGCACAGATACGCAGTATTTT.